This T cell receptor (beta chain) was sequenced for a study of blood T cell repertoires in COVID-19. Study background: The analysed material was cDNA or gDNA that came from T cells, B-cell-depleted T cells, or PBMCs.

Libraries were prepared by immunoSEQ multiplex PCR; TCRdb keeps only in-frame clonotypes and omits some of them. This sample has about 500,000 clones, with roughly 89% found just once. Seattle patient enrollment occurred during active infection, with longitudinal follow-up thereafter. This receptor was obtained from a man aged 18-30 years with COVID-19, enrolled during active disease. Source material: peripheral blood.

This CDR3 reads CASSAGGGGSQETQYF. CDR3 nucleotides: TGTGCCAGCAGCGCGGGAGGGGGAGGGTCCCAAGAGACCCAGTACTTC. This chain links TRBV5-4 with TRBJ2-5, with 9 positions matching TRBD2. V shed 4 bases, J shed 1 base, and the junction held 8 bases outside the gene matches. The CDR3 sequence is 16 residues long. CDR1 and CDR2 from the germline V gene are SGHNT and YYREEE (reference sequence).